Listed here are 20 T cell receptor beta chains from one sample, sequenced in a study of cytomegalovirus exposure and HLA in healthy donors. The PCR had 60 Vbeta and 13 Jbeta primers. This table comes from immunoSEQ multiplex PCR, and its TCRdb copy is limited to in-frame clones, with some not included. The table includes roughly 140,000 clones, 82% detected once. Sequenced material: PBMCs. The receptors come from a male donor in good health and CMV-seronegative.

The CDR3 sequence is CASSPGQVVNEQYF. The DNA for the CDR3 is TGTGCCAGCTCACCGGGACAGGTTGTGAACGAGCAGTACTTC. V and J are TRBV18 and TRBJ2-7, with 8 bases aligning to TRBD1. The CDR3 extends over 14 amino acids. The germline V gene has CDR1 KGHSH and CDR2 LQKENI. The V and J ends lost 3 bases and 5 bases, in that order; junction bases with no gene match: 6.

The CDR3 here is CAWIASGRTQYF. For the CDR3, the DNA is TGTGCCTGGATCGCTAGCGGGAGAACGCAGTATTTT. The chain recombines TRBV30 with TRBJ2-3; TRBD2 aligns across 10 bases. The CDR3 runs 12 residues. V shed 4 bases and J 9 bases; nucleotides not matched to a gene: 4. Germline V CDR1 and CDR2: GTSNPN, SVGIG (reference sequence).

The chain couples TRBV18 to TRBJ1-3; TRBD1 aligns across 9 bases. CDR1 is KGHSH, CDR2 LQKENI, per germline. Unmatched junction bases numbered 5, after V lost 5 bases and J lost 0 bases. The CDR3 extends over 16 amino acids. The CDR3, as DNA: TGTGCCAGCTCAACGACAGGGGGGCACTCTGGAAACACCATATATTTT. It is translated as CASSTTGGHSGNTIYF.

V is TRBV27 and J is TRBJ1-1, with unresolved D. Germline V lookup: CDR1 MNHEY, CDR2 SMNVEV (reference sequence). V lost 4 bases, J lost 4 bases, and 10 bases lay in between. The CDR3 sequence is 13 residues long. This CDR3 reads CASSSSAVTEAFF. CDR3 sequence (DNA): TGTGCCAGCAGTTCTAGTGCAGTCACTGAAGCTTTCTTT.

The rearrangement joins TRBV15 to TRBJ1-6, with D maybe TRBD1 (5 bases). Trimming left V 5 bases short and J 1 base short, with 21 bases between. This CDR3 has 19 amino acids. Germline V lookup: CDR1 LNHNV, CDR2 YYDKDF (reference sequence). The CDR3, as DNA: TGTGCCACCAGCCCTCGCGAGTGGGGCTTCAGGTCCTATAATTCACCCCTCCACTTT. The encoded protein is CATSPREWGFRSYNSPLHF.

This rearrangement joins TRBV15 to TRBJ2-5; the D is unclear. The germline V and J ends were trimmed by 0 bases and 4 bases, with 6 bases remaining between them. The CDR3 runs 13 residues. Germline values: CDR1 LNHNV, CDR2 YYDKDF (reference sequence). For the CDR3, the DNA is TGTGCCACCAGCAGAGATACGGGAGAGACCCAGTACTTC. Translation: CATSRDTGETQYF.

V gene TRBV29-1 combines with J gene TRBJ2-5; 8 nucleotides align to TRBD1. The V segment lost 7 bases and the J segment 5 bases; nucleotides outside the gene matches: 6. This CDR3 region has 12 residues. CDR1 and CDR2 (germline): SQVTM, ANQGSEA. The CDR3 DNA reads TGCAGCGCTCCAGGGGGCACGGAGACCCAGTACTTC. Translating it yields CSAPGGTETQYF.

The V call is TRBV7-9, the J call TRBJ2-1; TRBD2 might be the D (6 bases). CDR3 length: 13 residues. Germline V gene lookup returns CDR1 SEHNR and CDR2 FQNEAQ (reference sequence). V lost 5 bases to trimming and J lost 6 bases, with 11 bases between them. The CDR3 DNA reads TGTGCCAGCAGCACCTCCGGGAGCAATGAGCAGTTCTTC. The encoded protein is CASSTSGSNEQFF. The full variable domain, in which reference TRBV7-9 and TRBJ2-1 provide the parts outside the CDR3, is DTGVSQNPRHKITKRGQNVTFRCDPISEHNRLYWYRQTLGQGPEFLTYFQNEAQLEKSRLLSDRFSAERPKGSFSTLEIQRTEQGDSAMYLCASSTSGSNEQFFGPGTRLTVL.

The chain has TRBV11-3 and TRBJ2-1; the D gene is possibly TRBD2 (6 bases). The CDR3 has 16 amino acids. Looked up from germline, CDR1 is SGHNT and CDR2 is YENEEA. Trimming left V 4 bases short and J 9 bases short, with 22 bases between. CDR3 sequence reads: CASSSVRDLSSGEQFF. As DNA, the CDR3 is TGTGCCAGCAGCTCGGTCCGGGACTTATCTTCTGGTGAGCAGTTCTTC.

This CDR3 is CASSQERTSGYEQYF. The CDR3 bases are TGTGCCAGCAGCCAGGAACGCACTAGCGGCTACGAGCAGTACTTC. This chain links TRBV14 with TRBJ2-7, with 8 bases lining up with TRBD2. Germline trimming cut 3 bases from V and 3 bases from J; bases unmatched to any gene: 7. The CDR3 runs 15 residues. Germline-derived CDR1 and CDR2 are SGHDN and FVKESK.

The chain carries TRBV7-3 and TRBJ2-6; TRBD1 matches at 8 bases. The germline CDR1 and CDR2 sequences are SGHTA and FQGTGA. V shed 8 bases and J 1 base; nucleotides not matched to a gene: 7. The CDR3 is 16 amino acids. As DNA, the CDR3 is TGTGCCAGCTCAAGACAGGGGTTGTCTGGGGCCAACGTCCTGACTTTC. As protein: CASSRQGLSGANVLTF. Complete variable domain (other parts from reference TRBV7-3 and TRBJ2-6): GAGVSQTPSNKVTEKGKYVELRCDPISGHTALYWYRQSLGQGPEFLIYFQGTGAADDSGLPNDRFFAVRPEGSVSTLKIQRTERGDSAVYLCASSRQGLSGANVLTFGAGSRLTVL.

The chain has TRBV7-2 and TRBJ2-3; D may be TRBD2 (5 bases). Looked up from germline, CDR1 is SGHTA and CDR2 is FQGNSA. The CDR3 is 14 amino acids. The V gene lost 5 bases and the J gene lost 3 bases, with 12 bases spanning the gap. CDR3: CASSPSLATDTQYF. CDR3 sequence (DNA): TGTGCCAGCAGCCCCTCCCTAGCAACAGATACGCAGTATTTT.

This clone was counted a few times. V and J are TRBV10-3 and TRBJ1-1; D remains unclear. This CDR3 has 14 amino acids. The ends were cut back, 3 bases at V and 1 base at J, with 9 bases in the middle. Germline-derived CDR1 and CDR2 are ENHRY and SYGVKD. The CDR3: CAISEESPNTEAFF. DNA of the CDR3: TGTGCCATCAGTGAAGAGAGTCCGAACACTGAAGCTTTCTTT.

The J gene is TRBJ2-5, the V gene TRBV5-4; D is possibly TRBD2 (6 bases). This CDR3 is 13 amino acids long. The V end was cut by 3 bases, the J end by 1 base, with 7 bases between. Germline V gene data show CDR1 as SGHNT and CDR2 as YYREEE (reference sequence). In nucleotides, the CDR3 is TGTGCCAGCAGCTCAGCGGGCCAAGAGACCCAGTACTTC. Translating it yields CASSSAGQETQYF. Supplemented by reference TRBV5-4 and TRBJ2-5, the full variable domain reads ETGVTQSPTHLIKTRGQQVTLRCSSQSGHNTVSWYQQALGQGPQFIFQYYREEENGRGNFPPRFSGLQFPNYSSELNVNALELDDSALYLCASSSAGQETQYFGPGTRLLVL.

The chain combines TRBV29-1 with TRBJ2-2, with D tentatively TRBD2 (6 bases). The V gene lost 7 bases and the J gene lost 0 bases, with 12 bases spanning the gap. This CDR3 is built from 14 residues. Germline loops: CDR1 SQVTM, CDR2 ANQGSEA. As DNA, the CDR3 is TGCAGCGGTACTAGCTTTTCGAACACCGGGGAGCTGTTTTTT. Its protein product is CSGTSFSNTGELFF.

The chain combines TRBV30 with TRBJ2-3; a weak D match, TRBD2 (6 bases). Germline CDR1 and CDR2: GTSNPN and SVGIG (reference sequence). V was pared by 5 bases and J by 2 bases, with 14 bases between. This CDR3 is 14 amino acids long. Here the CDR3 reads CAWGHGGFTDTQYF. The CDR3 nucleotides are TGTGCCTGGGGTCACGGAGGGTTCACAGATACGCAGTATTTT.

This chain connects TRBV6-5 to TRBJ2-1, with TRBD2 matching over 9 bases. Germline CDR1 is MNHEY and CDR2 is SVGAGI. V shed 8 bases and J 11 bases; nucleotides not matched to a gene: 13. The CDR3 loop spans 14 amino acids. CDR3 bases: TGTGCCAGCCGATATAGCGGGAGTGCGGTTAAGCAGTTCTTC. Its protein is CASRYSGSAVKQFF.

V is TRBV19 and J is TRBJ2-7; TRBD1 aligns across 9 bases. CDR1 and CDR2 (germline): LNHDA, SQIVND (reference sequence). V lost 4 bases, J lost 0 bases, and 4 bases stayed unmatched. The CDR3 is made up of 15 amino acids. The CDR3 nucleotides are TGTGCCAGTAGTAGCGGGACAGGGTTCTCCTACGAGCAGTACTTC. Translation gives CASSSGTGFSYEQYF.

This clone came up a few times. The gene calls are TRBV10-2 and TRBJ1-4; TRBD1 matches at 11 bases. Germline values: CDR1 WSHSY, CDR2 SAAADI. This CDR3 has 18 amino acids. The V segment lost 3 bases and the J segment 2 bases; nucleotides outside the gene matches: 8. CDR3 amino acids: CASSEVGDRGATNEKLFF. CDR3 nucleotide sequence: TGCGCCAGCAGTGAAGTGGGGGACAGGGGGGCGACTAATGAAAAACTGTTTTTT.

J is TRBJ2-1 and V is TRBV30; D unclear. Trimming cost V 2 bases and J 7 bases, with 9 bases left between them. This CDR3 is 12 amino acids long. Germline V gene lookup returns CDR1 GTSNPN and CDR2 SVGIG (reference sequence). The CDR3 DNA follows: TGTGCCTGGAGTTTCTTAGCTAATGAGCAGTTCTTC. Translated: CAWSFLANEQFF.